Following are 18 T cell receptor beta chains from one sample sequenced in a study of blood T cell repertoires in COVID-19. Assay: immunoSEQ multiplex PCR; the TCRdb copy retains only in-frame clones and omits some. The sample has 120,000 to 150,000 clones; 70% to 90% are singletons. Sequencing input: peripheral blood. All receptors derive from a woman aged 55-70 years with COVID-19, enrolled during active disease.

The chain carries TRBV6-5 and TRBJ1-6; D gene unclear. The CDR3 has 13 amino acids. Per germline, CDR1 MNHEY and CDR2 SVGAGI. With 6 bases removed from V and 10 bases from J, the gap between germline ends came to 13 bases. The CDR3 DNA reads TGTGCCAGCAGCAACTTGGGGAGCTCACCCCTCCACTTT. It specifies CASSNLGSSPLHF.

V usage is TRBV11-2 and J usage is TRBJ2-6; D might be TRBD1 (6 bases). Germline values: CDR1 SGHAT, CDR2 FQNNGV. The length of the CDR3 is 19 residues. Trimming took off 1 base at V and 0 bases at J, with 16 bases between the two ends. The CDR3 reads CASSLARTAKGSGANVLTF. In DNA form, the CDR3 reads TGTGCCAGCAGCTTAGCCCGGACAGCTAAAGGCTCTGGGGCCAACGTCCTGACTTTC. Full variable domain (remainder filled in from reference TRBV11-2 and TRBJ2-6): EAGVAQSPRYKIIEKRQSVAFWCNPISGHATLYWYQQILGQGPKLLIQFQNNGVVDDSQLPKDRFSAERLKGVDSTLKIQPAKLEDSAVYLCASSLARTAKGSGANVLTFGAGSRLTVL.

The table lists this clone with a count of one. V is TRBV4-2 and J is TRBJ2-3, with TRBD1 as a possible D gene (7 bases). This CDR3 is 17 amino acids long. The germline V gene encodes CDR1 LGHNA and CDR2 YNFKEQ. V shed 1 base and J shed 0 bases, with 14 bases lying between them. The CDR3 region has the DNA TGTGCCAGCAGCCAAGGACCGACAGGGACTAGCACAGATACGCAGTATTTT. Protein: CASSQGPTGTSTDTQYF.

The chain employs TRBV5-1 and TRBJ2-7, with D possibly being TRBD1 (6 bases). The V end was cut by 4 bases, the J end by 6 bases, with 11 bases between. This CDR3 is 12 amino acids long. CDR1 is SGHRS and CDR2 is YFSETQ in the germline V gene. The CDR3, as DNA: TGCGCCAGCAGCCCGGACAGAGGCGAGCAGTACTTC. Translation: CASSPDRGEQYF.

This rearrangement joins TRBV2 to TRBJ2-2; no firm D call. Between the trimmed V and J ends, which lost 6 bases and 1 base, there was a span of 9 bases. CDR3 size: 14 residues. CDR1 SNHLY and CDR2 FYNNEI come from the germline V gene. CDR3 coding DNA: TGTGCCAGCAGGGGTTACAGGAACACCGGGGAGCTGTTTTTT. This sequence encodes CASRGYRNTGELFF. Variable domain in full (rest from reference TRBV2 and TRBJ2-2): EPEVTQTPSHQVTQMGQEVILRCVPISNHLYFYWYRQILGQKVEFLVSFYNNEISEKSEIFDDQFSVERPDGSNFTLKIRSTKLEDSAMYFCASRGYRNTGELFFGEGSRLTVL.

The sample holds a few counts of this clone. V is TRBV2 and J is TRBJ1-5; no clear D gene. The CDR3 is made up of 15 amino acids. V lost 1 base, J lost 3 bases, and 10 bases lay in between. CDR1 SNHLY and CDR2 FYNNEI come from the germline V gene. The CDR3 DNA reads TGTGCCAGCAGTGAAGATGGAGAACTCAATCAGCCCCAGCATTTT. It translates to CASSEDGELNQPQHF.

The chain has TRBV18 and TRBJ2-7; 7 bases agree with TRBD1. The CDR3 runs 14 residues. Trimming cost V 1 base and J 1 base; bases outside gene matches: 1. Germline V lookup: CDR1 KGHSH, CDR2 LQKENI. The CDR3 DNA reads as TGTGCCAGCTCACCACGACAGGGTTCCTACGAGCAGTACTTC. It encodes CASSPRQGSYEQYF.

The chain couples TRBV6-5 to TRBJ1-4; 7 bases align to TRBD1. The CDR3 extends over 16 amino acids. J gave up 4 bases and V 0 bases, and 5 bases lay outside the gene matches. Germline V gives CDR1 MNHEY, CDR2 SVGAGI. CDR3 region: CASSYSPGQYNEKLFF. The CDR3 DNA reads as TGTGCCAGCAGTTACTCCCCGGGACAGTATAATGAAAAACTGTTTTTT.

This clone was counted a single time. V usage is TRBV5-1 and J usage is TRBJ1-4; unclear D gene. CDR3 length: 15 residues. Germline V lookup: CDR1 SGHRS, CDR2 YFSETQ. V gave up 0 bases and J gave up 4 bases, with 10 bases separating them. The CDR3 sequence: CASSLGGEFNEKLFF. CDR3 in DNA: TGCGCCAGCAGCTTGGGGGGAGAGTTTAATGAAAAACTGTTTTTT.

V and J are TRBV2 and TRBJ1-1; 7 bases map to TRBD1. The J segment lost 6 bases and the V segment lost 7 bases, leaving 11 bases of the junction unmatched. Germline CDR1 reads SNHLY; CDR2 reads FYNNEI. The CDR3 sequence is 14 residues long. The CDR3 DNA reads as TGTGCCAGCACGCGGGCAAGGGGGCAGGCTGAAGCTTTCTTT. As protein: CASTRARGQAEAFF. Full variable domain (outside the CDR3, taken from reference TRBV2 and TRBJ1-1): EPEVTQTPSHQVTQMGQEVILRCVPISNHLYFYWYRQILGQKVEFLVSFYNNEISEKSEIFDDQFSVERPDGSNFTLKIRSTKLEDSAMYFCASTRARGQAEAFFGQGTRLTVV.

V usage is TRBV6-2 or TRBV6-3 and J usage is TRBJ1-5; no reliable D call. Germline V lookup: CDR1 MNHEY, CDR2 SVGEGT. V lost 2 bases to trimming and J lost 0 bases, with 8 bases between them. This CDR3 is 15 amino acids long. CDR3 sequence reads: CASSYEGYSNQPQHF. The CDR3 nucleotides are TGTGCCAGCAGTTACGAGGGTTATAGCAATCAGCCCCAGCATTTT.

V gene TRBV19 combines with J gene TRBJ1-4; D remains unclear. Germline assignment: CDR1 LNHDA and CDR2 SQIVND (reference sequence). The CDR3 has 14 residues. Trimming cost V 7 bases and J 2 bases, with 11 bases left between them. The CDR3 reads CASTARWTNEKLFF. The DNA for the CDR3 is TGTGCCAGTACCGCGAGGTGGACTAATGAAAAACTGTTTTTT.

This clone was recorded once. The chain links TRBV7-9 to TRBJ2-7; 11 bases are shared with TRBD2. There are 14 residues in the CDR3. CDR1 is SEHNR and CDR2 is FQNEAQ in the germline V gene (reference sequence). CDR3 sequence (DNA): TGTGCTGGGGGGACTAGCGGCGTCTTAGGCGAGCAGTACTTC. Translating it yields CAGGTSGVLGEQYF.

The V call is TRBV7-2, the J call TRBJ1-6; tentative D call: TRBD1 (5 bases). This CDR3 region has 17 residues. Germline CDR1 reads SGHTA; CDR2 reads FQGNSA. V lost 3 bases and J 6 bases, leaving 18 bases between the germline ends. CDR3 in DNA: TGTGCCAGCAGCTTTCGACCGGACATTTGGGGTAATTCACCCCTCCACTTT. Its protein product is CASSFRPDIWGNSPLHF.

The genes are TRBV27 and TRBJ2-3, with a weak D call TRBD2 (5 bases). Looked up from germline, CDR1 is MNHEY and CDR2 is SMNVEV (reference sequence). The CDR3 extends over 17 amino acids. V shed 5 bases and J shed 2 bases, with 20 bases lying between them. The CDR3 protein is CASSVTPGSILTDTQYF. The CDR3 region has the DNA TGTGCCAGCAGTGTAACCCCGGGGTCAATCCTCACAGATACGCAGTATTTT.

This clone was observed a handful of times. The chain uses TRBV10-1 and TRBJ2-5; no definite D call. Per the germline V gene, CDR1 is WNHNN and CDR2 is SYGVQD (reference sequence). CDR3 length: 13 residues. The V gene lost 6 bases and the J gene lost 4 bases, with 12 bases spanning the gap. Here the CDR3 reads CASRSSPGETQYF. Here the CDR3 DNA reads TGCGCCAGCAGATCCTCCCCGGGAGAGACCCAGTACTTC.

V usage is TRBV6-2 or TRBV6-3 and J usage is TRBJ2-7; 10 bases align to TRBD1. Germline V gene lookup returns CDR1 MNHEY and CDR2 SVGEGT. The CDR3 loop spans 13 amino acids. With 5 bases clipped from V and 6 bases from J, the junction kept 4 bases outside the gene matches. As DNA, the CDR3 is TGTGCCAGCAGTATGCGGACAGGGGGCGAGCAGTACTTC. Its translation is CASSMRTGGEQYF.

This rearrangement joins TRBV5-4 to TRBJ2-3; 13 bases line up with TRBD2. In germline, CDR1 is SGHNT, CDR2 YYREEE (reference sequence). The length of the CDR3 is 18 residues. V trimming: 4 bases; J trimming: 3 bases; junction bases outside the gene matches: 11. Here the CDR3 DNA reads TGTGCCAGCAGCCGTGGACTAGCGGGGGACTCCAGTACAGATACGCAGTATTTT. It specifies CASSRGLAGDSSTDTQYF.